This TCR beta chain was recovered during a study of metastatic and nonmetastatic thyroid tumors. This clone qualifies as medium-sized. Each patient went into thyroid surgery without having received any treatment. The CDR3 runs to 15 residues. The germline V gene has CDR1 DFQATT and CDR2 SNEGSKA (reference sequence). Unmatched junction bases numbered 6, after V lost 1 base and J lost 8 bases. Via MiXCR, TCRdb re-called the PCR reads. Of around 15,000 clones in the sample, 15% to 20% were seen once. The receptor comes from a female donor with papillary thyroid cancer or a benign thyroid nodule (not recorded which). Some clones in this sample may be carry-over from other donors' samples. The source material was blood. V is TRBV20-1 and J is TRBJ1-6; 9 bases are shared with TRBD1. This CDR3 reads CSARGTGADYSPLHF. For the CDR3, the DNA is TGCAGTGCTAGAGGGACAGGGGCCGATTATTCACCCCTCCACTTT.